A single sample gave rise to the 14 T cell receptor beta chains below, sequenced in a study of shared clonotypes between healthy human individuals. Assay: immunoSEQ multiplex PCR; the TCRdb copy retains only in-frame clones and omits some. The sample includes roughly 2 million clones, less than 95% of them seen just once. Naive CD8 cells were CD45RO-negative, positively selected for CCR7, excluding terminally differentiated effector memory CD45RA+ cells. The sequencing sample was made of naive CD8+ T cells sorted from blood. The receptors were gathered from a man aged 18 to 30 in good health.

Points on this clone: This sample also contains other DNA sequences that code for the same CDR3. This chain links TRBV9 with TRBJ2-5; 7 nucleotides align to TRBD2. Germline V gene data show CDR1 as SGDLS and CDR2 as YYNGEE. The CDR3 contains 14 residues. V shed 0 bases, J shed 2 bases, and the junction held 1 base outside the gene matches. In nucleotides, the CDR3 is TGTGCCAGCAGCGTAGCCGGGGGGCAAGAGACCCAGTACTTC. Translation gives CASSVAGGQETQYF.

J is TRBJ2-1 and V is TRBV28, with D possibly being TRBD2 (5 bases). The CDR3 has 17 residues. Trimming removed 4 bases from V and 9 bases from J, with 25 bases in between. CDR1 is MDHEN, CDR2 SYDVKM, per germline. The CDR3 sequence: CASSSEDIAKRPGEQFF. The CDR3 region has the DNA TGTGCCAGCAGTTCGGAGGATATAGCCAAACGCCCCGGTGAGCAGTTCTTC.

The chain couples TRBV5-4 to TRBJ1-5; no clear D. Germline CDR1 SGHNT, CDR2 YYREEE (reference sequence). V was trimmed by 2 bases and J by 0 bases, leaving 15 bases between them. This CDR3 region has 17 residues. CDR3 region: CASSFLKLRHSNQPQHF. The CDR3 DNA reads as TGTGCCAGCAGCTTTCTGAAGCTAAGACATAGCAATCAGCCCCAGCATTTT.

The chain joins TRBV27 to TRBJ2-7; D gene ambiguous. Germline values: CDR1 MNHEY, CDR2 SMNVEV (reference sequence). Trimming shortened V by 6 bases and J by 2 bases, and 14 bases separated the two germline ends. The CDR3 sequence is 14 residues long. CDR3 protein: CASRIDHYTYEQYF. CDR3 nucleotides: TGTGCCAGCAGAATAGACCACTACACCTACGAGCAGTACTTC.

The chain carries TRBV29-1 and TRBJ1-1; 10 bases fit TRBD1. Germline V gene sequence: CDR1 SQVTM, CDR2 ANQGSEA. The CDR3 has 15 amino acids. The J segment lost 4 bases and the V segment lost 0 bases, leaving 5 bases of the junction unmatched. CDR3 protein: CSVEDVGTGATEAFF. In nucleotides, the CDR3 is TGCAGCGTTGAAGATGTCGGGACAGGGGCCACTGAAGCTTTCTTT.

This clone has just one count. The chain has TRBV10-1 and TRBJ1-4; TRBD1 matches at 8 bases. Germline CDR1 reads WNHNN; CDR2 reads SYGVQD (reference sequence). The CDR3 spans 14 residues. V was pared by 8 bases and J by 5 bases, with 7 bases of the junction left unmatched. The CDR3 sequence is CASDQRDRNEKLFF. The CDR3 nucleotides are TGCGCCAGCGACCAAAGGGACAGGAATGAAAAACTGTTTTTT.

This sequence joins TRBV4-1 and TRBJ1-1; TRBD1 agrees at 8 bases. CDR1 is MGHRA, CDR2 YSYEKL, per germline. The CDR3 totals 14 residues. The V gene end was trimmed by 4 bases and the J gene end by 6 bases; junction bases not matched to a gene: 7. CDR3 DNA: TGCGCCAGCAGCCCACCCGGCAGGGGGCCTGAAGCTTTCTTT. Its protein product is CASSPPGRGPEAFF.

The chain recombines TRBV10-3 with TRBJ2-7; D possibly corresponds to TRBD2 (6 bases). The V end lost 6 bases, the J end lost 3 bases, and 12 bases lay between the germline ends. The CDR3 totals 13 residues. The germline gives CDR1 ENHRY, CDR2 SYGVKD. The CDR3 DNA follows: TGTGCCATCAGGCCGGGACTCCTCTACGAGCAGTACTTC. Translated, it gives CAIRPGLLYEQYF.

The DNA for the CDR3 is TGTGCCAGCAGCTTACCCGAACAGGGGGTAAATTCACCCCTCCACTTT. Translating gives CASSLPEQGVNSPLHF. The chain is built from TRBV7-9 and TRBJ1-6; 8 bases fit TRBD1. V lost 2 bases, J lost 7 bases, and 7 bases stayed unmatched. CDR1 is SEHNR, CDR2 FQNEAQ, per germline (reference sequence). The CDR3 runs to 16 residues.

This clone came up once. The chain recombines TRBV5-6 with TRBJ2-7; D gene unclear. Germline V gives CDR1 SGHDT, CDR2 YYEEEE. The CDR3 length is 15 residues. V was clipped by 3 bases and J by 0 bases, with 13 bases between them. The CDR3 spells CASSYPLVGSYEQYF. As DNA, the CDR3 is TGTGCCAGCAGCTATCCCCTTGTCGGCTCCTACGAGCAGTACTTC.

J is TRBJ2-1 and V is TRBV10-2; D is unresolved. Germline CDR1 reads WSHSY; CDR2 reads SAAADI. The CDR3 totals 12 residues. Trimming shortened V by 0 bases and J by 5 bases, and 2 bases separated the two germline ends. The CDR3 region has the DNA TGCGCCAGCAGTGAGTCCCACAATGAGCAGTTCTTC. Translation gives CASSESHNEQFF.

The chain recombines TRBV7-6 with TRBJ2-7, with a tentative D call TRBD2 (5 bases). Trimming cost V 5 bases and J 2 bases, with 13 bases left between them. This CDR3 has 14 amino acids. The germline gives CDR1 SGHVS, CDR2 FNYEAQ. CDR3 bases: TGTGCCAGCAGCGGACCCGGGATCCCCTACGAGCAGTACTTC. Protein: CASSGPGIPYEQYF.

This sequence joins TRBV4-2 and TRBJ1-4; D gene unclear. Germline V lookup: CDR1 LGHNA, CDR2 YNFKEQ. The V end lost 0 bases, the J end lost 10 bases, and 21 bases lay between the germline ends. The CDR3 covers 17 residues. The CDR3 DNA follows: TGTGCCAGCAGCCAAGAACGTGAGGAGCCCTGGGTGCGAAAACTGTTTTTT. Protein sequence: CASSQEREEPWVRKLFF.

CDR3: CASSGRTEYEQYF. The CDR3 DNA is TGTGCCAGCAGCGGACGGACAGAATACGAGCAGTACTTC. The chain is built from TRBV7-9 and TRBJ2-7; D perhaps matches TRBD1 (6 bases). V was shortened by 5 bases and J by 4 bases, with 12 bases between the two germline ends. Per germline, CDR1 SEHNR and CDR2 FQNEAQ (reference sequence). The CDR3 contains 13 residues. Variable domain in full (rest from reference TRBV7-9 and TRBJ2-7): DTGVSQNPRHKITKRGQNVTFRCDPISEHNRLYWYRQTLGQGPEFLTYFQNEAQLEKSRLLSDRFSAERPKGSFSTLEIQRTEQGDSAMYLCASSGRTEYEQYFGPGTRLTVT.